The rows below give T cell receptor beta chains drawn from one sample of a study of blood T cell repertoires in COVID-19. Profiled with immunoSEQ multiplex PCR; TCRdb holds only in-frame clones, not every one. The table has approximately 260,000 clones, approximately 85% seen once. The sample was peripheral blood. The receptor set was obtained from a woman between 65 and 79 years old with acute or convalescent COVID-19. Each CDR3 is given with its conserved first and last residue.

j_gene: TRBJ1-5
v_gene: TRBV29-1
CDR3aa: CSVRDNFNQPQHF

j_gene: TRBJ1-2
v_gene: TRBV5-1
CDR3aa: CASSLEPTGVRGNYGYTF

j_gene: TRBJ1-2
v_gene: TRBV7-9
CDR3aa: CASSPGAGVGYGYTF

j_gene: TRBJ2-1
v_gene: TRBV12-5
CDR3aa: CASGPPGGDEQFF

j_gene: TRBJ1-2
v_gene: TRBV3-1/TRBV3-2
CDR3aa: CASSRGSEGGYTF

j_gene: TRBJ2-5
v_gene: TRBV2
CDR3aa: CASSDVGGTQYF

j_gene: TRBJ1-1
v_gene: TRBV5-1
CDR3aa: CASTRGAAGTEAFF

j_gene: TRBJ2-3
v_gene: TRBV28
CDR3aa: CASSLWGAGGQTDTQYF

j_gene: TRBJ1-2
v_gene: TRBV5-5
CDR3aa: CASSSSLGYTF

j_gene: TRBJ1-2
v_gene: TRBV28
CDR3aa: CASSFGGAANYGYTF

j_gene: TRBJ1-2
v_gene: TRBV15
CDR3aa: CATSRDRGGLSYGYTF

j_gene: TRBJ2-7
v_gene: TRBV2
CDR3aa: CASSEDSWSSYEQYF

j_gene: TRBJ2-2
v_gene: TRBV5-1
CDR3aa: CASSLDPRGAYGGELFF

j_gene: TRBJ1-2
v_gene: TRBV9
CDR3aa: CASSPPVLRTGNYGYTF

j_gene: TRBJ1-1
v_gene: TRBV5-1
CDR3aa: CASSLGDGARATEAFF

j_gene: TRBJ2-5
v_gene: TRBV4-2
CDR3aa: CASSRASGEGETQYF

j_gene: TRBJ2-7
v_gene: TRBV5-1
CDR3aa: CASSLRQGESYEQYF

j_gene: TRBJ1-4
v_gene: TRBV5-1
CDR3aa: CASSLAGQGGEKLFF

j_gene: TRBJ1-1
v_gene: TRBV6-5
CDR3aa: CASGGRTEAFF

j_gene: TRBJ1-3
v_gene: TRBV5-1
CDR3aa: CASSLNSGGVLGNTIYF

j_gene: TRBJ1-2
v_gene: TRBV10-3
CDR3aa: CAISEAGGGYTF

j_gene: TRBJ1-6
v_gene: TRBV4-1
CDR3aa: CASSQDRGANSPLHF

j_gene: TRBJ2-1
v_gene: TRBV30
CDR3aa: CAWRFPGGPHNEQFF

j_gene: TRBJ1-3
v_gene: TRBV5-1
CDR3aa: CASSETGNTIYF

j_gene: TRBJ2-1
v_gene: TRBV29-1
CDR3aa: CSVVMVRGYNEQFF

j_gene: TRBJ2-2
v_gene: TRBV19
CDR3aa: CASSRILAGGLTGELFF

j_gene: TRBJ2-5
v_gene: TRBV5-1
CDR3aa: CASSPGTPQETQYF

j_gene: TRBJ1-5
v_gene: TRBV19
CDR3aa: CASSSMDRGGQPQHF

j_gene: TRBJ1-1
v_gene: TRBV30
CDR3aa: CAWSVVARTEAFF

j_gene: TRBJ1-1
v_gene: TRBV13
CDR3aa: CASSLSGTEAFF

j_gene: TRBJ2-2
v_gene: TRBV18
CDR3aa: CASSPMSTGELFF

j_gene: TRBJ1-1
v_gene: TRBV2
CDR3aa: CASKEQGYTEAFF

j_gene: TRBJ2-7
v_gene: TRBV3-1/TRBV3-2
CDR3aa: CASSPGTLSYEQYF

j_gene: TRBJ1-4
v_gene: TRBV5-1
CDR3aa: CASSSGETNEKLFF

j_gene: TRBJ1-1
v_gene: TRBV4-1
CDR3aa: CASSQAGGGAFF

j_gene: TRBJ1-1
v_gene: TRBV6-5
CDR3aa: CASSIDRGRTEAFF

j_gene: TRBJ1-5
v_gene: TRBV7-3
CDR3aa: CASSLTSAGQPQHF

j_gene: TRBJ1-2
v_gene: TRBV6-6
CDR3aa: CASSSPDGGPYGYTF

j_gene: TRBJ1-1
v_gene: TRBV7-9
CDR3aa: CASSLVGTGWAEAFF

j_gene: TRBJ2-1
v_gene: TRBV7-2
CDR3aa: CASRVGALGGGSSYNEQFF

j_gene: TRBJ1-2
v_gene: TRBV6-5
CDR3aa: CASSKTGSYGYTF

j_gene: TRBJ2-5
v_gene: TRBV2
CDR3aa: CASSELPGETQYF

j_gene: TRBJ2-3
v_gene: TRBV19
CDR3aa: CASSPRGVKDTQYF

j_gene: TRBJ2-5
v_gene: TRBV5-1
CDR3aa: CASSLGQYQETQYF

j_gene: TRBJ2-5
v_gene: TRBV5-8
CDR3aa: CASSLMNRGEETQYF

j_gene: TRBJ2-6
v_gene: TRBV6-5
CDR3aa: CATLQESGANVLTF

j_gene: TRBJ2-1
v_gene: TRBV15
CDR3aa: CATSNGQGSYNEQFF

j_gene: TRBJ2-5
v_gene: TRBV3-1/TRBV3-2
CDR3aa: CASSGSYSGGNFQETQYF

j_gene: TRBJ2-3
v_gene: TRBV5-1
CDR3aa: CASSSQSTDTQYF

j_gene: TRBJ2-1
v_gene: TRBV6-2/TRBV6-3
CDR3aa: CASSYRGGAKAYNEQFF

j_gene: TRBJ1-5
v_gene: TRBV30
CDR3aa: CAWSTGTHSGQPQHF

j_gene: TRBJ2-3
v_gene: TRBV18
CDR3aa: CASSPPQGQGTDTQYF

j_gene: TRBJ1-1
v_gene: TRBV5-4
CDR3aa: CASSPGGQGKNTEAFF

j_gene: TRBJ2-2
v_gene: TRBV6-4
CDR3aa: CASSLLRGTGELFF

j_gene: TRBJ2-7
v_gene: TRBV25-1
CDR3aa: CASTSGTPYEQYF